This TCR beta chain was documented in a study of blood T cell repertoires in COVID-19. Across the whole study: The United States, Italy and Spain supplied acute and convalescent COVID-19 samples. Sources were T cells, B-cell-depleted T cells, or PBMCs; the material itself was cDNA or gDNA.

In the authors' methods: Amplification of reference gene primers provided the estimated nucleated cell counts. Clones were sequenced by immunoSEQ multiplex PCR, and TCRdb holds only the in-frame ones, with some missing. V and J calls and clone size are those listed in that table; D and trimming were worked out from the DNA. Among 200,000 to 250,000 clones listed, 70% to 90% were seen once. V was pared by 6 bases and J by 4 bases, with 15 bases between. Germline values: CDR1 SNHLY, CDR2 FYNNEI. This CDR3 is built from 14 residues. Seattle patients were enrolled while actively infected and followed longitudinally.

This clonotype was sampled from a woman between 50 and 59 years old with COVID-19, enrolled during active disease. V is TRBV2 and J is TRBJ1-2; TRBD1 is a possible D gene (6 bases). What was sequenced was peripheral blood. The CDR3 DNA reads as TGTGCCAGCAGCCAACAGGGAATTGGCTATGGCTACACCTTC. It encodes CASSQQGIGYGYTF.